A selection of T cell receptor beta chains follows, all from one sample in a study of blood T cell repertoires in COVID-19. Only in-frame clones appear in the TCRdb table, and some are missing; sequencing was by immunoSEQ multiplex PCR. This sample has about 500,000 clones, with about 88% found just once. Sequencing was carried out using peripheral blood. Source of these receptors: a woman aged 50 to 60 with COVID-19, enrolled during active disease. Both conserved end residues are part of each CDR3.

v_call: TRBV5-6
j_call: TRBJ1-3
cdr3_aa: CASSPTWTGSVGNTIYF

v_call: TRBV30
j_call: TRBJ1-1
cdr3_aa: CASGGQENTEAFF

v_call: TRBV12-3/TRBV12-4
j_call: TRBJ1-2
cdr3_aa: CASSPRTGVGYTF

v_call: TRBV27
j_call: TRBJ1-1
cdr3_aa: CASCETGDRLDTEAFF

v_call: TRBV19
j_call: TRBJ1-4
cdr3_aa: CASRQGRVAEKLFF

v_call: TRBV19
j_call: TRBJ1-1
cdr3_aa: CASSISPFKQVNTEAFF

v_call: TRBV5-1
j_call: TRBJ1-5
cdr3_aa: CASSLDSGPNQPQHF

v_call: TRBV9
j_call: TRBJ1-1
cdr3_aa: CASSVNSRGYTEAFF

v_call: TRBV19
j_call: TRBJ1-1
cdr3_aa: CASSHTGEAFF

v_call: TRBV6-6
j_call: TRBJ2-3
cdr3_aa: CASSLPGTGTDTQYF

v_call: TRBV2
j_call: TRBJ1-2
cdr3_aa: CASSLGQDYGYTF

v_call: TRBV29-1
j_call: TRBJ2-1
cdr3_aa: CSVESRLADNEQFF

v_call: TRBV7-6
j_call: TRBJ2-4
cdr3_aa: CASSLDLAGPLAKNIQYF

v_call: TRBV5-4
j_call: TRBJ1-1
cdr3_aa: CASSLIQLRSGLNTEAFF

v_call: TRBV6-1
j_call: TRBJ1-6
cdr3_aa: CASSEGGAWDNSPLHF

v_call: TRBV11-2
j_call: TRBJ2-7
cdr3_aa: CASSLAGASSYEQYF

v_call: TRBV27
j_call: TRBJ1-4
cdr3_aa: CASSWRPGATNEKLFF